These 22 T cell receptor beta chains were sequenced from one sample in a study of cytomegalovirus exposure and HLA in healthy donors. PCR was performed using 60 Vbeta and 13 Jbeta primers. This table comes from immunoSEQ multiplex PCR, and its TCRdb copy is limited to in-frame clones, with some not included. Of about 140,000 clones in the sample, roughly 71% were seen once. The sequencing input was PBMCs. The receptor set was obtained from a man aged 25 to 45 in good health and CMV-seronegative.

This clone occurred a few times. V is TRBV5-4 and J is TRBJ2-3; 10 positions match TRBD2. J lost 2 bases, V lost 3 bases, and 6 bases had no gene match. The germline gives CDR1 SGHNT, CDR2 YYREEE (reference sequence). The CDR3 length is 16 residues. The CDR3 coding sequence is TGTGCCAGCAGCTATGATCTAGCGGGGGTCACAGATACGCAGTATTTT. Its translation: CASSYDLAGVTDTQYF.

This chain connects TRBV18 to TRBJ1-4; D may be TRBD1 (6 bases). Germline CDR1 reads KGHSH; CDR2 reads LQKENI. The CDR3 consists of 15 residues. V was cut by 2 bases and J by 3 bases, with 10 bases left in between. Here the CDR3 reads CASSPTGGPNEKLFF. The DNA of the CDR3 is TGTGCCAGCTCACCAACCGGGGGGCCTAATGAAAAACTGTTTTTT.

This clone has a single count. This chain joins TRBV5-6 and TRBJ1-2, with 7 bases that match TRBD1. The CDR3 has 16 amino acids. The V and J ends lost 1 base and 2 bases, in that order; junction bases with no gene match: 8. Germline V gene sequence: CDR1 SGHDT, CDR2 YYEEEE. The CDR3 sequence is CASSLFRGDSNYGYTF. CDR3 DNA: TGTGCCAGCAGCTTGTTCAGGGGGGATTCCAACTATGGCTACACCTTC.

The chain employs TRBV6-4 and TRBJ1-2; D not resolved. Trimming removed 3 bases from V and 6 bases from J, with 11 bases in between. The CDR3 runs 13 residues. Germline V gene data show CDR1 as MRHNA and CDR2 as SNTAGT. CDR3 region: CASSEGESDGYTF. Here the CDR3 DNA reads TGTGCCAGCAGTGAAGGCGAGAGCGATGGCTACACCTTC.

The genes are TRBV6-5 and TRBJ1-1, with 7 positions matching TRBD1. The CDR3 loop spans 15 amino acids. V shed 4 bases, J shed 1 base, and the junction held 6 bases outside the gene matches. The germline CDR1 and CDR2 sequences are MNHEY and SVGAGI. CDR3 sequence: CASSFSGQSNTEAFF. CDR3 nucleotides: TGTGCCAGCAGTTTCTCGGGACAGTCGAACACTGAAGCTTTCTTT.

V is TRBV4-2 and J is TRBJ2-1; possible D gene TRBD1, 6 bases. The V end lost 4 bases, the J end lost 8 bases, and 15 bases lay between the germline ends. The germline gives CDR1 LGHNA, CDR2 YNFKEQ. The CDR3 is 14 residues long. CDR3 coding DNA: TGTGCCAGCAGCCGGAACCCGGACAGTGATGAGCAGTTCTTC. Its protein is CASSRNPDSDEQFF.

The CDR3 sequence is CASSLSGQETQYF. In nucleotides, the CDR3 is TGTGCCAGCAGCTTGAGCGGCCAAGAGACCCAGTACTTC. V usage is TRBV5-6 and J usage is TRBJ2-5; weak D call: TRBD2 (5 bases). V lost 1 base, J lost 1 base, and 5 bases lay in between. CDR3 length equals 13 residues. Germline V lookup: CDR1 SGHDT, CDR2 YYEEEE.

The V gene is TRBV5-1, the J gene TRBJ2-2; D perhaps matches TRBD1 (5 bases). The CDR3 spans 15 residues. Deletions cut 4 bases from V and 4 bases from J, with 14 bases between. Germline values: CDR1 SGHRS, CDR2 YFSETQ. The CDR3 reads CASSLRQTSTGELFF. CDR3 nucleotide sequence: TGCGCCAGCAGCCTACGACAGACTTCCACCGGGGAGCTGTTTTTT.

This chain connects TRBV2 to TRBJ1-1; no definite D call. Germline assignment: CDR1 SNHLY and CDR2 FYNNEI. The CDR3 sequence is 11 residues long. Trimming removed 10 bases from V and 1 base from J, with 7 bases in between. This chain's CDR3 is CAKQQNTEAFF. In DNA form, the CDR3 reads TGTGCCAAACAGCAGAACACTGAAGCTTTCTTT.

The chain recombines TRBV12-2 with TRBJ2-7; the table's D call of TRBD2 was not tested on the DNA. TRBV12-2 is shown as a pseudogene. The CDR3 extends over 19 amino acids. The CDR3 reads CASRLSGELAGPCPYEQYF. As DNA, the CDR3 is TGTGCAAGTCGCCTATCGGGAGAGCTAGCGGGACCATGTCCCTACGAGCAGTACTTC.

The chain has TRBV13 and TRBJ2-2, with D tentatively TRBD2 (6 bases). This CDR3 has 15 amino acids. Germline V gene data show CDR1 as PRHDT and CDR2 as FYEKMQ (reference sequence). V gave up 5 bases and J gave up 7 bases, with 17 bases separating them. In DNA form, the CDR3 reads TGTGCCAGCAGCCACGGAGGGAAGGGCATCGGGGAGCTGTTTTTT. Protein sequence: CASSHGGKGIGELFF.

The chain recombines TRBV5-4 with TRBJ2-2; D is unclear. CDR3 size: 15 residues. CDR1 is SGHNT and CDR2 is YYREEE in the germline V gene (reference sequence). Trimming took 0 bases from V and 2 from J, leaving 8 bases between them. CDR3 in amino acids: CASSLGGVNTGELFF. The CDR3 DNA is TGTGCCAGCAGCTTGGGAGGTGTCAACACCGGGGAGCTGTTTTTT. Using reference TRBV5-4 and TRBJ2-2 for the parts outside the CDR3, the full variable domain is ETGVTQSPTHLIKTRGQQVTLRCSSQSGHNTVSWYQQALGQGPQFIFQYYREEENGRGNFPPRFSGLQFPNYSSELNVNALELDDSALYLCASSLGGVNTGELFFGEGSRLTVL.

The chain uses TRBV9 and TRBJ2-3, with 12 bases identical to TRBD1. The junction had 5 bases not matched to a gene; V was cut back by 0 bases and J by 3 bases. The CDR3 covers 17 residues. In germline, CDR1 is SGDLS, CDR2 YYNGEE. In DNA form, the CDR3 reads TGTGCCAGCAGCGTAGGTCTGGGACAGGGGGCAACAGATACGCAGTATTTT. This sequence encodes CASSVGLGQGATDTQYF.

The V call is TRBV19, the J call TRBJ1-1; unclear D gene. Germline-derived CDR1 and CDR2 are LNHDA and SQIVND (reference sequence). With 3 bases removed from V and 0 bases from J, the gap between germline ends came to 5 bases. The CDR3 is 13 amino acids. The CDR3 DNA follows: TGTGCCAGTAGTATGTCAGTGAACACTGAAGCTTTCTTT. Translation: CASSMSVNTEAFF.

Regarding this clone: The junction shows a germline mismatch at one end, possibly a read error. The chain uses TRBV6-5 and TRBJ2-6, with D maybe TRBD1 (5 bases). The CDR3 totals 15 residues. From germline, CDR1 is MNHEY and CDR2 SVGAGI. This CDR3 reads CASSYSSSGANGLTF. Here the CDR3 DNA reads TGTGCCAGCAGTTACTCGTCTAGTGGGGCCAACGGCCTGACTTTC.

In this sample, this clone turned up a few times. The CDR3 region is CASSIQGTGAYEQYF. CDR3 coding DNA: TGTGCCAGCAGCATCCAAGGGACAGGGGCCTACGAGCAGTACTTC. V usage is TRBV7-3 and J usage is TRBJ2-7; 10 bases match TRBD1. Germline V gene sequence: CDR1 SGHTA, CDR2 FQGTGA. The CDR3 loop spans 15 amino acids. The ends lost 5 bases at V and 2 bases at J; junction bases unmatched: 6.

The chain combines TRBV7-8 with TRBJ1-1, with 9 nucleotides matching TRBD1. The CDR3 totals 14 residues. Germline V gene sequence: CDR1 SGHVS, CDR2 FQNEAQ. The junction had 5 bases not matched to a gene; V was cut back by 5 bases and J by 4 bases. The CDR3 loop reads CASSIGQGSTEAFF. The CDR3 DNA follows: TGTGCCAGCAGCATTGGACAGGGGAGCACTGAAGCTTTCTTT. Filled out from reference TRBV7-8 and TRBJ1-1, the complete variable domain reads GAGVSQSPRYKVAKRGQDVALRCDPISGHVSLFWYQQALGQGPEFLTYFQNEAQLDKSGLPSDRFFAERPEGSVSTLKIQRTQQEDSAVYLCASSIGQGSTEAFFGQGTRLTVV.

As DNA, the CDR3 is TGTGCCACCAGCAGAGGAGGCGGAGGTCAGCCCCAGCATTTT. This sequence encodes CATSRGGGGQPQHF. This sequence joins TRBV15 and TRBJ1-5; no clear D gene. The CDR3 has 14 residues. The germline gives CDR1 LNHNV, CDR2 YYDKDF (reference sequence). Deletions cut 1 base from V and 6 bases from J, with 10 bases between.

The chain has TRBV4-1 and TRBJ2-3; TRBD2 agrees at 8 bases. Trimming removed 1 base from V and 6 bases from J; junction bases left unmatched: 6. The CDR3 has 15 residues. Germline V gene lookup returns CDR1 MGHRA and CDR2 YSYEKL. CDR3 loop: CASSQARGGPDTQYF. CDR3 nucleotide sequence: TGCGCCAGCAGCCAAGCTCGGGGGGGGCCGGATACGCAGTATTTT.

The V call is TRBV2, the J call TRBJ2-5; D is ambiguous. Germline CDR1 and CDR2: SNHLY and FYNNEI. This CDR3 has 15 amino acids. Trimming cost V 6 bases and J 11 bases, with 25 bases left between them. The CDR3 DNA is TGTGCCAGCAGAATCCCCCCCCAGAGCTCTAAGGAGCAGTACTTC. Protein sequence: CASRIPPQSSKEQYF.

This chain connects TRBV21-1 to TRBJ1-3. TRBV21-1 is reported as a pseudogene. The CDR3 totals 16 residues. The CDR3 coding sequence is TGTGCCAGCAGCAAAGGGACGGACTTATCTGGAAACACCATATATTTT. Its translation: CASSKGTDLSGNTIYF.

J is TRBJ2-3 and V is TRBV7-9; tentative D call: TRBD2 (5 bases). The germline V and J ends were trimmed by 2 bases and 4 bases, with 10 bases remaining between them. This CDR3 has 14 amino acids. Germline values: CDR1 SEHNR, CDR2 FQNEAQ (reference sequence). CDR3 coding DNA: TGTGCCAGCAGCTTACGGGGTAAAGCAGATACGCAGTATTTT. It is translated as CASSLRGKADTQYF.